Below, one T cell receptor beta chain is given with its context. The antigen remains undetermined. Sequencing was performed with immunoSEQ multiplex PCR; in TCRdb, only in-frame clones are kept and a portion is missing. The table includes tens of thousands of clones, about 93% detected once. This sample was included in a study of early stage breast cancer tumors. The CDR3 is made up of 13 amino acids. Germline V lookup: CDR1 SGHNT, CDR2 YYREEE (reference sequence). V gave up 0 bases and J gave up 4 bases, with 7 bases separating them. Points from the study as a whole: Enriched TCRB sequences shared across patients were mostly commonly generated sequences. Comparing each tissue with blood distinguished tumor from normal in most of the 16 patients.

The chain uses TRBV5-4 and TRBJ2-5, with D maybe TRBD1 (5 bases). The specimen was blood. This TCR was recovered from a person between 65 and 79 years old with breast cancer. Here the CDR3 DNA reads TGTGCCAGCAGCTTGGGACAGAGAGAGACCCAGTACTTC. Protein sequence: CASSLGQRETQYF. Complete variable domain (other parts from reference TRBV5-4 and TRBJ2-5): ETGVTQSPTHLIKTRGQQVTLRCSSQSGHNTVSWYQQALGQGPQFIFQYYREEENGRGNFPPRFSGLQFPNYSSELNVNALELDDSALYLCASSLGQRETQYFGPGTRLLVL.